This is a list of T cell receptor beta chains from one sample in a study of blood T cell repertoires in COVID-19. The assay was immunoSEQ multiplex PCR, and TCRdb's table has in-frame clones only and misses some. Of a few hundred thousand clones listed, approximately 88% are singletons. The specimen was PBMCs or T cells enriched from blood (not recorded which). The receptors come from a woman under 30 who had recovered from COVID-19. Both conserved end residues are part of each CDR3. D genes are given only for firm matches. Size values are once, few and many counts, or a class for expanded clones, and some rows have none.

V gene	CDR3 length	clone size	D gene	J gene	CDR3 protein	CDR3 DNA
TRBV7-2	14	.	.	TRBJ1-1	CASSPPERGTEAFF	TGTGCCAGCAGCCCCCCGGAGAGGGGGACAGAAGCTTTCTTT
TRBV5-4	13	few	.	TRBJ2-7	CASSSGSSYEQYF	TGTGCCAGCAGCTCCGGGAGCTCCTACGAGCAGTACTTC
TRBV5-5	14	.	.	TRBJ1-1	CASSWGNARREAFF	TGTGCCAGCAGCTGGGGCAACGCGAGGCGGGAAGCTTTCTTT
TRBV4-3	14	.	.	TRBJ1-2	CASSQEGGRWGYTF	TGCGCCAGCAGCCAAGAAGGGGGACGGTGGGGCTACACCTTC
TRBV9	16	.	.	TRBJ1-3	CASSVDVQGPGNTIYF	TGTGCCAGCAGCGTAGACGTCCAGGGGCCTGGAAACACCATATATTTT
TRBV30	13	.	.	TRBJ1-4	CAWSVQGLEKLFF	TGTGCCTGGAGTGTCCAGGGGTTGGAAAAACTGTTTTTT
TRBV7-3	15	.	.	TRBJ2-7	CASSPHGAGAYEQYF	TGTGCCAGCAGCCCCCACGGAGCAGGGGCCTACGAGCAGTACTTC
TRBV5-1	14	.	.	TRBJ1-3	CASSLDKFENTIYF	TGCGCCAGCAGCTTGGACAAGTTTGAAAACACCATATATTTT
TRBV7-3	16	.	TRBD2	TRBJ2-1	CASSSIAGAGYNEQFF	TGTGCCAGCAGCTCGATAGCGGGAGCTGGGTACAATGAGCAGTTCTTC
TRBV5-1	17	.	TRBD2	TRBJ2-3	CASSLATSGSSTDTQYF	TGCGCCAGCAGCTTGGCGACTAGCGGGAGTAGCACAGATACGCAGTATTTT
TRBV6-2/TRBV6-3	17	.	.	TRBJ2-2	CASSYSPGTQNTGELFF	TGTGCCAGCAGTTACTCCCCGGGGACTCAGAACACCGGGGAGCTGTTTTTT
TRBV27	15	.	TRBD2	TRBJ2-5	CASSQGLAAESTQYF	TGTGCCAGCAGTCAGGGACTAGCGGCGGAGTCGACCCAGTACTTC
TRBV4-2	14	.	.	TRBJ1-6	CASSQFPYNSPLHF	TGTGCCAGCAGCCAATTCCCTTATAATTCACCCCTCCACTTT
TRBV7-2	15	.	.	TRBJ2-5	CASSLGSTQAGTQYF	TGTGCCAGCAGCTTAGGTTCCACTCAGGCAGGGACCCAGTACTTC
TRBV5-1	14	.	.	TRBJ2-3	CASSRGEGTDTQYF	TGCGCCAGCAGTAGGGGTGAAGGCACAGATACGCAGTATTTT
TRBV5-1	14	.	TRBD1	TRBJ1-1	CASSWGQGGTEAFF	TGCGCCAGCAGCTGGGGACAGGGAGGCACTGAAGCTTTCTTT
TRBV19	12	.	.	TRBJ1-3	CAVTSSGNTIYF	TGTGCCGTAACGAGCTCTGGAAACACCATATATTTT
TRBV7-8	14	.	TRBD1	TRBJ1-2	CASSFGTANYGYTF	TGTGCCAGCAGCTTTGGGACAGCTAACTATGGCTACACCTTC
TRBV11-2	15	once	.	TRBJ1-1	CASSLFLIRNTEAFF	TGTGCCAGCAGCTTATTCTTAATTCGGAACACTGAAGCTTTCTTT
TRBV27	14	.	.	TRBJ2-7	CASSLNRARYEQYF	TGTGCCAGCAGTTTAAACAGGGCTCGGTACGAGCAGTACTTC
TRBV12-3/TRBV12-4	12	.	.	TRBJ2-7	CASGTGSYEQYF	TGTGCCAGCGGTACAGGCTCCTACGAGCAGTACTTC
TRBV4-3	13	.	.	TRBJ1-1	CASSLDRNTEAFF	TGCGCCAGCAGCTTAGACAGGAACACTGAAGCTTTCTTT
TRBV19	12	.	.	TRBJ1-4	CASRQGEEKLFF	TGTGCCAGTAGACAGGGCGAGGAAAAACTGTTTTTT
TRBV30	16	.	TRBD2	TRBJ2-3	CAWTPRTAGGLDTQYF	TGTGCCTGGACCCCCCGCACGGCGGGGGGGCTCGATACGCAGTATTTT
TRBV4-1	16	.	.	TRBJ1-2	CASSQDWGPGDYGYTF	TGCGCCAGCAGCCAAGATTGGGGTCCGGGGGATTATGGCTACACCTTC
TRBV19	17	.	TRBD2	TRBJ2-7	CASSIAPGLAGGREQYF	TGTGCCAGTAGTATAGCTCCAGGACTAGCGGGAGGCCGCGAGCAGTACTTC
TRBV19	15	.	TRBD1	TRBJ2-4	CASANRGRAKNIQYF	TGTGCCAGTGCGAACAGGGGGCGAGCCAAAAACATTCAGTACTTC
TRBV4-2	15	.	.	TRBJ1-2	CASNWIHRDDYGYTF	TGTGCCAGCAACTGGATACACAGGGACGACTATGGCTACACCTTC
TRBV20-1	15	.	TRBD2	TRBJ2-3	CSASGLAGGTDTQYF	TGCAGTGCTAGTGGGCTAGCGGGGGGCACAGATACGCAGTATTTT
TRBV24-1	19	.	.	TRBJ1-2	CATSDLRGDRSMGFYGYTF	TGTGCCACCAGTGATTTGAGGGGCGACAGGTCGATGGGTTTCTATGGCTACACCTTC
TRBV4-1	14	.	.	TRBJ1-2	CASSQEQSTYGYTF	TGCGCCAGCAGCCAAGAACAGAGCACCTATGGCTACACCTTC
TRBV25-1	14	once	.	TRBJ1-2	CASSANSGNYGYTF	TGTGCCAGCAGTGCCAATTCGGGAAACTATGGCTACACCTTC
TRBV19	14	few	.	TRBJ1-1	CASSEQRASTEAFF	TGTGCCAGTAGTGAACAGAGGGCATCCACTGAAGCTTTCTTT
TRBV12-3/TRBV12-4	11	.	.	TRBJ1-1	CASRILAEAFF	TGTGCCAGCAGAATCCTCGCTGAAGCTTTCTTT